This T cell receptor beta chain emerged from a study of response to subunit inactivated influenza vaccine. TCRdb re-called the RT-PCR reads with MiXCR, one entry per CDR3 protein. The sample lists approximately 700,000 distinct CDR3 sequences; 14% were seen once. In germline, CDR1 is ENHRY, CDR2 SYGVKD. The CDR3 consists of 17 residues. The V gene lost 1 base and the J gene lost 1 base, with 15 bases spanning the gap. A few counts support this clonotype. This chain links TRBV10-3 with TRBJ2-3; D is perhaps TRBD1 (5 bases). The starting material was PBMCs from blood, obtained less than 15 days before vaccination. The sequence was collected from a man aged 45 to 65 who received an inactivated influenza vaccine. CDR3 DNA sequence: TGTGCCATCAGTGAGTTAGGGGTAGACCGCGGCACAGATACGCAGTATTTT. Residues: CAISELGVDRGTDTQYF.